A single sample gave rise to the 5 T cell receptor beta chains below, sequenced in a study of post-analysis software for immune sequencing data. Study-level results: A few TRBV segments (TRBV5-6, TRBV5-1 and TRBV20-1 among them) occurred more frequently in patients than in controls.

These TCRs' antigens remain unknown. Unique molecular identifiers tagged the TCR beta cDNA libraries. TCRdb reprocessed the PCR reads via MiXCR and lists one record per CDR3 protein. The sample lists 700,000 to 900,000 distinct CDR3 sequences, 40% to 55% seen once, with approximately 4.4% in the top ten. What was sequenced was blood. The receptors derive from a girl aged 10 to 17 with multiple sclerosis.

The chain joins TRBV11-2 to TRBJ2-1; 8 nucleotides agree with TRBD2. The germline CDR1 and CDR2 sequences are SGHAT and FQNNGV. With 6 bases clipped from V and 8 bases from J, the junction kept 15 bases outside the gene matches. The CDR3 contains 16 residues. The CDR3 DNA sequence: TGTGCCAGCAGAACAGTAGGGGCTGTAGCGGGATATGAGCAGTTCTTC. Its protein product is CASRTVGAVAGYEQFF. Full variable domain (outside the CDR3, taken from reference TRBV11-2 and TRBJ2-1): EAGVAQSPRYKIIEKRQSVAFWCNPISGHATLYWYQQILGQGPKLLIQFQNNGVVDDSQLPKDRFSAERLKGVDSTLKIQPAKLEDSAVYLCASRTVGAVAGYEQFFGPGTRLTVL.

This chain connects TRBV6-4 to TRBJ1-5; D is uncertain. In germline, CDR1 is MRHNA, CDR2 SNTAGT. Trimming shortened V by 4 bases and J by 4 bases, and 8 bases separated the two germline ends. This CDR3 region has 13 residues. CDR3 DNA: TGTGCCAGCAGTGCGGATTCTAATCAGCCCCAGCATTTT. Translation gives CASSADSNQPQHF.

V is TRBV25-1 and J is TRBJ2-7, with D uncertain. Germline-derived CDR1 and CDR2 are MGHDK and SYGVNS. V was pared by 4 bases and J by 4 bases, with 5 bases between. There are 11 residues in the CDR3. CDR3: CASSAYYEQYF. The CDR3 DNA reads as TGTGCCAGCAGTGCATATTACGAGCAGTACTTC.

The chain is built from TRBV28 and TRBJ2-5; D is unclear. Germline-derived CDR1 and CDR2 are MDHEN and SYDVKM. V was shortened by 8 bases and J by 0 bases, with 10 bases between the two germline ends. This CDR3 spans 13 amino acids. The CDR3 here is CASGKKYQETQYF. Here the CDR3 DNA reads TGTGCCAGCGGGAAGAAATACCAAGAGACCCAGTACTTC.

J is TRBJ2-2 and V is TRBV7-8; D unclear. V lost 1 base and J 6 bases, leaving 12 bases between the germline ends. CDR1 and CDR2 (germline): SGHVS, FQNEAQ. This CDR3 contains 15 residues. The CDR3 region has the DNA TGTGCCAGCAGCTTAGAGTTTTCCCTCTCCGGGGAGCTGTTTTTT. This translates into CASSLEFSLSGELFF.